The 22 T cell receptor beta chains given below trace back to one sample, sequenced in a study of shared clonotypes between healthy human individuals. The method was immunoSEQ multiplex PCR; TCRdb's version includes in-frame clones alone and lacks a portion of them. The repertoire includes roughly 1,100,000 clones, about 75% of them detected once, and approximately 1.5% sits in the top ten. What was sequenced was memory CD4+ T cells sorted from blood. Subset specified: CD45RA-negative fraction. These receptors were taken from a man aged 18 to 29 in good health.

This clone was counted at least ten times. V usage is TRBV5-1 and J usage is TRBJ1-2; D gene ambiguous. Germline V CDR1 and CDR2: SGHRS, YFSETQ. The length of the CDR3 is 16 residues. The ends were cut back, 0 bases at V and 1 base at J, with 13 bases in the middle. The CDR3 spells CASSLAKGSNNYGYTF. In nucleotides, the CDR3 is TGCGCCAGCAGCTTGGCCAAGGGCAGCAATAACTATGGCTACACCTTC. The variable domain in full, completed from reference TRBV5-1 and TRBJ1-2, reads KAGVTQTPRYLIKTRGQQVTLSCSPISGHRSVSWYQQTPGQGLQFLFEYFSETQRNKGNFPGRFSGRQFSNSRSEMNVSTLELGDSALYLCASSLAKGSNNYGYTFGSGTRLTVV.

The V gene is TRBV9, the J gene TRBJ2-5; D is perhaps TRBD1 (5 bases). Germline assignment: CDR1 SGDLS and CDR2 YYNGEE. V gave up 6 bases and J gave up 2 bases, with 14 bases separating them. This CDR3 has 14 amino acids. The CDR3 reads CASNLFAGQETQYF. In nucleotides, the CDR3 is TGTGCCAGCAACCTCTTCGCAGGGCAAGAGACCCAGTACTTC. The variable domain in full, completed from reference TRBV9 and TRBJ2-5, reads DSGVTQTPKHLITATGQRVTLRCSPRSGDLSVYWYQQSLDQGLQFLIQYYNGEERAKGNILERFSAQQFPDLHSELNLSSLELGDSALYFCASNLFAGQETQYFGPGTRLLVL.

This chain links TRBV28 with TRBJ1-1; D not certain. The germline V and J ends were trimmed by 5 bases and 3 bases, with 10 bases remaining between them. The CDR3 totals 13 residues. The germline gives CDR1 MDHEN, CDR2 SYDVKM. The CDR3 here is CASSEGMDTEAFF. CDR3 DNA sequence: TGTGCCAGCAGTGAGGGAATGGACACTGAAGCTTTCTTT.

Remarks on this clone: Within the sample, other DNA sequences also encode this same CDR3. This chain joins TRBV28 and TRBJ1-4; TRBD1 agrees at 8 bases. This CDR3 has 14 residues. Germline CDR1 reads MDHEN; CDR2 reads SYDVKM. V trimming: 4 bases; J trimming: 3 bases; junction bases outside the gene matches: 1. The CDR3 DNA sequence: TGTGCCAGCAGTTCGGGACAGGCTAATGAAAAACTGTTTTTT. Amino acids: CASSSGQANEKLFF.

The CDR3 loop reads CASSVGQGAPYEQYF. The CDR3 DNA reads TGTGCCAGCAGTGTAGGACAGGGGGCTCCCTACGAGCAGTACTTC. The V call is TRBV11-2, the J call TRBJ2-7; 11 bases agree with TRBD1. Losses at the gene ends were 6 bases for V and 2 bases for J; bases not matched to a gene: 6. CDR3 length equals 15 residues. The germline CDR1 and CDR2 sequences are SGHAT and FQNNGV.

This chain links TRBV27 with TRBJ2-5; perhaps TRBD2 as D (6 bases). CDR3 length equals 15 residues. The germline V gene encodes CDR1 MNHEY and CDR2 SMNVEV (reference sequence). With 5 bases removed from V and 4 bases from J, the gap between germline ends came to 17 bases. CDR3 nucleotide sequence: TGTGCCAGCAGTCGGTCCGGTGGGAGGACAGAGACCCAGTACTTC. This sequence encodes CASSRSGGRTETQYF.

Of note for this clone: The same CDR3 arises from other DNA sequences in this sample as well. V gene TRBV19 combines with J gene TRBJ1-1, with no clear D. Germline assignment: CDR1 LNHDA and CDR2 SQIVND (reference sequence). CDR3 length: 13 residues. V was shortened by 3 bases and J by 2 bases, with 7 bases between the two germline ends. CDR3 in amino acids: CASSISGNTEAFF. As DNA, the CDR3 is TGTGCCAGTAGTATTTCGGGTAACACTGAAGCTTTCTTT.

The rearrangement links TRBV7-3 to TRBJ1-6; D not certain. The CDR3 spans 13 residues. The V gene's germline CDR1 is SGHTA and CDR2 FQGTGA. The V gene lost 5 bases and the J gene lost 10 bases, with 12 bases spanning the gap. CDR3 nucleotide sequence: TGTGCCAGCAGCCCCCTAGAGGGATCACCCCTCCACTTT. It specifies CASSPLEGSPLHF.

This clone has just a few counts. This sequence joins TRBV6-1 and TRBJ1-1; D is ambiguous. There are 15 residues in the CDR3. Germline CDR1 reads MNHNS; CDR2 reads SASEGT. Trimming removed 10 bases at V and 6 bases at J, with 24 bases between. CDR3 in DNA: TGTGCCATCCACCGTCCTGGAGGGCTACTCTCTGAAGCTTTCTTT. Translating gives CAIHRPGGLLSEAFF.

This chain uses TRBV5-1 with TRBJ2-1, with D uncertain. The CDR3 has 17 amino acids. In germline, CDR1 is SGHRS, CDR2 YFSETQ. V lost 0 bases and J 0 bases, leaving 13 bases between the germline ends. The CDR3: CASSLVPLQSSYNEQFF. CDR3 nucleotides: TGCGCCAGCAGCTTGGTACCCCTTCAGAGCTCCTACAATGAGCAGTTCTTC.

The chain joins TRBV5-4 to TRBJ2-5; D is ambiguous. The CDR3 is 13 residues long. Per germline, CDR1 SGHNT and CDR2 YYREEE (reference sequence). The germline V and J ends were trimmed by 1 base and 5 bases, with 9 bases remaining between them. The CDR3 sequence: CASSLSQGETQYF. CDR3 DNA: TGTGCCAGCAGCTTGTCGCAAGGGGAGACCCAGTACTTC.

The chain couples TRBV5-4 to TRBJ2-5, with TRBD2 matching 9 bases. Germline CDR1 and CDR2: SGHNT and YYREEE (reference sequence). V shed 4 bases, J shed 3 bases, and the junction held 1 base outside the gene matches. This CDR3 has 13 amino acids. The CDR3 is CASSVAGEETQYF. As DNA, the CDR3 is TGTGCCAGCAGCGTAGCGGGGGAAGAGACCCAGTACTTC.

Comments on this clone: Just one base apart from a much larger clone, this may be a read error. V gene TRBV7-9 combines with J gene TRBJ2-7; D unresolved. Trimming removed 4 bases from V and 6 bases from J, with 7 bases in between. Per the germline V gene, CDR1 is SEHNR and CDR2 is FQNEAQ (reference sequence). CDR3 length equals 11 residues. The CDR3 spells CASSSVGEQYF. For the CDR3, the DNA is TGTGCCAGCAGCTCGGTGGGCGAGCAGTACTTC.

Concerning this clone itself: Different DNA sequences within this sample yield the same CDR3. The chain joins TRBV5-1 to TRBJ2-3, with a tentative D call TRBD2 (7 bases). V was clipped by 0 bases and J by 0 bases, with 11 bases between them. Germline CDR1 and CDR2: SGHRS and YFSETQ. The CDR3 contains 16 residues. The CDR3 coding sequence is TGCGCCAGCAGCTTGGCTGCGGGGGCCAGCACAGATACGCAGTATTTT. It encodes CASSLAAGASTDTQYF.

The chain employs TRBV14 and TRBJ2-7; possibly TRBD1 for D (5 bases). V gave up 1 base and J gave up 6 bases, with 10 bases separating them. Germline CDR1 SGHDN, CDR2 FVKESK. CDR3 length: 13 residues. CDR3: CASSQAGYREQYF. In DNA, the CDR3 is TGTGCCAGCAGCCAAGCAGGGTATCGCGAGCAGTACTTC.

The chain has TRBV4-3 and TRBJ1-2; a weak D match, TRBD1 (6 bases). The CDR3 covers 14 residues. V was pared by 0 bases and J by 7 bases, with 12 bases between. Germline values: CDR1 LGHNA, CDR2 YSLEER. The CDR3 here is CASSQEYGGSGYTF. Written as DNA, the CDR3 is TGCGCCAGCAGCCAAGAATATGGGGGCTCTGGCTACACCTTC.

With respect to this clone: The identical CDR3 is also encoded by other nucleotide sequences in the sample. CDR3 DNA sequence: TGCGCCAGCAGCTTGGACATATCTGGGGCCAACGTCCTGACTTTC. Translated, it gives CASSLDISGANVLTF. The chain carries TRBV5-1 and TRBJ2-6; no firm D call. Trimming pared 0 bases from V and 1 base from J, leaving 5 bases between. The CDR3 totals 15 residues. CDR1 is SGHRS, CDR2 YFSETQ, per germline.

The chain uses TRBV19 and TRBJ2-5, with TRBD2 identical over 11 bases. In germline, CDR1 is LNHDA, CDR2 SQIVND (reference sequence). With 2 bases clipped from V and 0 bases from J, the junction kept 17 bases outside the gene matches. The CDR3 consists of 21 residues. The CDR3 reads CASSILTGRDTSGSNQETQYF. The CDR3 DNA reads TGTGCCAGTAGTATACTCACAGGACGGGATACTAGCGGGAGTAACCAAGAGACCCAGTACTTC.

On this clone: This sample also contains other DNA sequences that code for the same CDR3. V is TRBV6-5 and J is TRBJ2-7; 8 nucleotides agree with TRBD1. Germline V gene sequence: CDR1 MNHEY, CDR2 SVGAGI. The V segment lost 6 bases and the J segment 1 base; nucleotides outside the gene matches: 5. The length of the CDR3 is 14 residues. The CDR3 protein is CASSLQGVSYEQYF. The CDR3 nucleotides read TGTGCCAGCAGCCTACAGGGGGTGTCCTACGAGCAGTACTTC.

The genes are TRBV6-6 and TRBJ1-2, with 8 bases matching TRBD1. There are 13 residues in the CDR3. Germline-derived CDR1 and CDR2 are MNHNY and SVGAGI (reference sequence). V lost 6 bases to trimming and J lost 7 bases; unmatched junction nucleotides: 7. The CDR3 here is CASSPQGVGGYTF. The CDR3, as DNA: TGTGCCAGCAGCCCACAGGGGGTGGGTGGCTACACCTTC.

The gene calls are TRBV6-5 and TRBJ1-1, with D perhaps TRBD1 (5 bases). This CDR3 is built from 11 residues. The germline CDR1 and CDR2 sequences are MNHEY and SVGAGI. V was shortened by 6 bases and J by 5 bases, with 7 bases between the two germline ends. For the CDR3, the DNA is TGTGCCAGCAGACAGGATACTGAAGCTTTCTTT. It codes for CASRQDTEAFF.

The chain combines TRBV9 with TRBJ2-1; 8 bases fit TRBD1. Germline trimming cut 3 bases from V and 3 bases from J; bases unmatched to any gene: 5. CDR3 size: 15 residues. Germline CDR1 is SGDLS and CDR2 is YYNGEE. The CDR3 bases are TGTGCCAGCAGCGGGACAGGGTCTTTCTACAATGAGCAGTTCTTC. It is translated as CASSGTGSFYNEQFF.